Below are 5 T cell receptor beta chains sequenced from a single sample in a study of blood T cell repertoires in COVID-19. Sequencing was performed with immunoSEQ multiplex PCR; in TCRdb, only in-frame clones are kept and a portion is missing. In the table there are 130,000 or so clones, 84% of which are singletons. Sequenced material: peripheral blood. The source of these receptors is a man under 40 with COVID-19, enrolled during active disease.

In its sample, this clone was seen once. The chain joins TRBV11-3 to TRBJ2-2; 7 nucleotides match TRBD1. Trimming cost V 7 bases and J 4 bases; bases outside gene matches: 15. The CDR3 extends over 17 amino acids. Germline CDR1 SGHNT, CDR2 YENEEA. The CDR3 coding sequence is TGTGCCAGCACCACGAACAGGGGAAATTTGATCACCGGGGAGCTGTTTTTT. Protein: CASTTNRGNLITGELFF.

The chain carries TRBV2 and TRBJ1-2; 8 nucleotides line up with TRBD1. V trimming: 8 bases; J trimming: 7 bases; junction bases outside the gene matches: 9. This CDR3 has 13 amino acids. Per germline, CDR1 SNHLY and CDR2 FYNNEI. The CDR3 bases are TGTGCCAGCGCCGCGGACAGGGCAACTGGCTACACCTTC. This sequence encodes CASAADRATGYTF.

This chain uses TRBV10-2 with TRBJ2-2; D gene ambiguous. The CDR3 runs to 16 residues. In germline, CDR1 is WSHSY, CDR2 SAAADI. V lost 8 bases and J 2 bases, leaving 18 bases between the germline ends. This chain's CDR3 is CASSSGQAINTGELFF. The CDR3 DNA is TGCGCCAGCTCCTCCGGCCAGGCGATCAACACCGGGGAGCTGTTTTTT.

The sample holds a few counts of this clone. The rearrangement joins TRBV19 to TRBJ2-1; 14 nucleotides match TRBD2. V gave up 10 bases and J gave up 1 base; unmatched junction bases: 9. This CDR3 has 17 residues. The germline V gene has CDR1 LNHDA and CDR2 SQIVND (reference sequence). The CDR3 DNA reads TGTGCCACCAAAGGGACTAGCGGGAGAGGATCCTACAATGAGCAGTTCTTC. This sequence encodes CATKGTSGRGSYNEQFF.

The gene calls are TRBV5-1 and TRBJ1-4; D is ambiguous. Per the germline V gene, CDR1 is SGHRS and CDR2 is YFSETQ. Trimming pared 4 bases from V and 7 bases from J, leaving 17 bases between. The length of the CDR3 is 15 residues. CDR3 sequence (DNA): TGCGCCAGCAGCCCCACTGGAAGAGGGTCTGAAAAACTGTTTTTT. Translated: CASSPTGRGSEKLFF.